This T cell receptor (beta chain) was observed in a study of Graves' ophthalmopathy and Graves' hyperthyroidism. The CDR3 runs 13 residues. Trimming at V came to 8 bases and at J to 9 bases, leaving 11 bases not matched to a gene. The germline V gene encodes CDR1 SGHTA and CDR2 FQGNSA. As regards this clonotype: Being one base from a much bigger clone, this may be a read error.

The sequenced template was RNA, covering the TCR beta CDR3 region. An opening RT-PCR round employed HTBI primers and preceded a second-round multiplex PCR. From the multiplex PCR reads, TCRdb called clonotypes with MiXCR, one entry per CDR3 protein. The sample records 600,000 to 950,000 distinct CDR3 sequences, 35% to 50% being singletons. This chain links TRBV7-2 with TRBJ1-1; 8 bases are a match to TRBD1. The TCR was taken from an adult man with Graves' ophthalmopathy. Sequenced input: peripheral blood. CDR3 sequence reads: CASGQGRGAKAFF. As DNA, the CDR3 is TGTGCCAGCGGACAGGGAAGGGGGGCTAAAGCTTTCTTT.